What follows describes a single T cell receptor beta chain. No cognate antigen has been identified for it. No per-base quality is available; no much larger clone lies one base away. In the prospective study, participants were about 18 to 95 years old, resided in about two dozen geographic areas of the United States, and were enrolled through a virtual design. In the prospective study, participants were assigned to cohorts based on the clinical history participants reported in a screening survey and a study questionnaire. Exposed participants were defined as having been in contact with someone with a PCR-confirmed or clinician-diagnosed COVID-19 case within 2 weeks of study entry. Each participant in the prospective study had whole blood, serum and a nasopharyngeal or oropharyngeal swab collected by mobile phlebotomists. Prospective study participants could optionally give additional blood draws and questionnaires over a roughly two-month period. Blood samples from the prospective study were shipped frozen or at room temperature prior to DNA extraction.

CDR1 and CDR2 are drawn from the germline V gene: KGHDR, SFDVKD. Unmatched junction bases come to 18, with V trimmed by 6 bases and J by 9 bases. The CDR3 runs 16 amino acids, cysteine and phenylalanine included. Only the CDR3 DNA stays, 48 bases, in frame from base 1. The data were taken from a study of blood T cell repertoires in COVID-19 (dated by TCRdb to about 2020). General notes on the study: Samples from collaborators originated in the United States, Italy and Spain and spanned both the acute and convalescent phases of COVID-19. Where available, HLA class I and class II types were taken from metadata supplied by the sample provider and were not determined by assay-based typing. The samples were drawn from two sources: the first 160 participants of the ongoing ImmuneRACE study, and 950 to 1,500 subjects contributed by 6 global collaborators. A freely available public database, intended as a resource for researchers studying the immune response to SARS-CoV-2, is where the repertoires were released. The prospective study material was composed of cDNA or gDNA derived from T cells, B-cell-depleted T cells, or PBMCs. Subjects who had been exposed to COVID-19, were actively infected with it, or had recovered from it provided the deeply sampled blood TCRbeta repertoires that made up the dataset. Sample metadata almost always included a de-identified subject ID, COVID-19 status, age in years and sex. General conclusions and limits of the study: How much clinical and demographic metadata was included differed by source and by participant, and the metadata was provided uncurated.

The immunoSEQ Assay, a bias-controlled multiplex PCR, was used to amplify TCRbeta CDR3 regions from genomic DNA. Per the authors' processing: Nucleated cell counts per sample were estimated from amplification of reference gene primers within the assay. Sequence reads were collapsed and filtered to measure the absolute abundance of every unique TCRbeta CDR3 rearrangement. For each sample, productive Simpson clonality was calculated as the square root of Simpson's diversity index over productive rearrangements. TCRdb retrieved this table from immuneACCESS and kept in-frame rearrangements only. Not all clones are present; in checked studies, unresolved V genes account for under half, and no reason is known for the remainder. That table supplies the V and J calls and clone size; D and trimming were determined from the DNA. This sample comprises 250,000 to 300,000 clones, roughly 80% of them detected only once. Approximately 5% of the sample belongs to the ten largest clones.

Rearrangement joined TRBV24-1 to TRBJ1-2, with 7 junctional bases fitting TRBD1. The sequence was obtained from a man aged 35-49 years who had been exposed to COVID-19. The specimen was PBMCs or T cells enriched from blood (not recorded which). CDR3 reads: CATSPRQGLGELSYTF. The DNA is as follows: TGTGCCACCAGTCCTCGACAGGGATTAGGCGAATTGAGCTACACCTTC.